The clone carrying this TCR beta chain showed up just once. The antigen is not known. The planned depth of sequencing spanned 1 in 200,000 to 1 in 1 million T cells. Only in-frame clones appear in the TCRdb table, and some are missing; sequencing was by immunoSEQ multiplex PCR. The sample has 150,000 to 200,000 clones; 81% are singletons. This entry comes from a study of cytotoxic CD8 clonotypes in ibrutinib-treated CLL. As for the study in general: Under twelve relapsed/refractory, approximately 15 treatment-naive; fewer than 18 IGHV unmutated.

Regarding the study as a whole: Shared public clonotypes were rare, and on treatment they either got smaller or stayed the same.

The junction had 9 bases not matched to a gene; V was cut back by 4 bases and J by 3 bases. Germline V gene lookup returns CDR1 SGHRS and CDR2 YFSETQ. This CDR3 is 15 amino acids long. This clonotype was sampled from a human donor with chronic lymphocytic leukemia. This rearrangement joins TRBV5-1 to TRBJ1-1, with 7 nucleotides matching TRBD1. The source was PBMCs, collected after 12 months of ibrutinib treatment. CDR3 bases: TGCGCCAGCAGCACCCGGGGAGGGGGCTACACTGAAGCTTTCTTT. Translating it yields CASSTRGGGYTEAFF.